This T cell receptor (beta chain) was sequenced during a study of graft-versus-host responses after intestinal transplantation. Study details: Recipients obtained multivisceral, liver-intestinal, or isolated intestinal transplants. Recipients uniformly received anti-thymocyte globulin induction, followed by tacrolimus and steroids for approximately 3 years. Study-wide findings and caveats: GvH clones were found in recipient marrow; some appeared first in ileum or blood. In patients with graft-donor T cell macrochimerism, allograft graft-versus-host to host-versus-graft clonal ratios were high.

As to this clone: Its antigen is unidentified.

Assay: immunoSEQ multiplex PCR; the TCRdb copy retains only in-frame clones and omits some. The data show 13,000 or so clones, around two thirds seen once. CDR1 is LNHNV, CDR2 YYDKDF, per germline (reference sequence). This CDR3 is 14 amino acids long. Trimming removed 0 bases at V and 5 bases at J, with 11 bases between. Lamina propria and intraepithelial lymphocytes were released by processing graft tissue. This receptor was identified in a human patient who received an intestinal transplant, so some T cells may come from the graft donor. The chain has TRBV15 and TRBJ2-7, with D possibly matching TRBD1 (5 bases). This material consisted of ileum tissue, taken 16 days after intestinal transplant. CDR3 amino acids: CATSRDAGKHEQYF. DNA of the CDR3: TGTGCCACCAGCAGAGATGCAGGGAAGCACGAGCAGTACTTC.